The table lists the clone carrying this TCR beta chain with a count of one. Its antigen is still unknown. This entry is derived from a study of Ad26.COV2.S vaccination and SARS-CoV-2 variants. This sample's treatment: roughly 18 received Ad26.COV2.S at low or high dose, single or two shots; about five received placebo; per-sample allocation not given. The investigators took samples on day 63 after the first vaccine or placebo injection. Whoever gave the sample was an adult aged 18-55 years in Boston. Expression of Wuhan-strain SARS-CoV-2 spike came from the Ad26 vector that formed the vaccine. V lost 4 bases and J 0 bases, leaving 15 bases between the germline ends. CDR1 is SGHRS and CDR2 is YFSETQ in the germline V gene. CDR3 size: 16 residues. Whole-study results and caveats: Higher spike-specific TCR breadth was found in vaccine recipients than in placebo recipients. Non-spike TCR breadth was similar in vaccine and placebo recipients.

Clones were sequenced by immunoSEQ multiplex PCR, and TCRdb holds only the in-frame ones, with some missing. The sample holds approximately 420,000 clones, about 85% seen once. The rearrangement links TRBV5-1 to TRBJ2-3; D is possibly TRBD1 (6 bases). The sequence derives from a person between 18 and 65 years old who received the Ad26.COV2.S COVID-19 vaccine or a placebo. Sequencing used peripheral blood, obtained in a trial of Ad26.COV2.S vaccine versus placebo. CDR3 sequence: CASSPGHTYSTDTQYF. CDR3 in DNA: TGCGCCAGCAGCCCGGGACACACCTATAGCACAGATACGCAGTATTTT.